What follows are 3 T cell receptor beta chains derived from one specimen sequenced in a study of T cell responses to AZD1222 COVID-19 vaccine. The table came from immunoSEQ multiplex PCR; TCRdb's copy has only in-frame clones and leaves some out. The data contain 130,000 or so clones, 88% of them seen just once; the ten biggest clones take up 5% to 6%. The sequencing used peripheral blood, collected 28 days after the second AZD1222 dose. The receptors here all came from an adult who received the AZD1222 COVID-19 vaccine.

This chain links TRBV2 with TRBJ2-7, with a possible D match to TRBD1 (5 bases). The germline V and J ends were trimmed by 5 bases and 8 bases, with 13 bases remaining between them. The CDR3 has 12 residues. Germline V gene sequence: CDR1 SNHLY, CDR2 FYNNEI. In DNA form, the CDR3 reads TGTGCCAGCAGTTCTCAGCAGGGTCAGCAGTACTTC. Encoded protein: CASSSQQGQQYF.

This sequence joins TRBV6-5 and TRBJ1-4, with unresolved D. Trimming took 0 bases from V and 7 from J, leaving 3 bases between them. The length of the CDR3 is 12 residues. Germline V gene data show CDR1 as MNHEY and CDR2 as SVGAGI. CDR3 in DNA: TGTGCCAGCAGTTACTCCGGTGAAAAACTGTTTTTT. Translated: CASSYSGEKLFF.

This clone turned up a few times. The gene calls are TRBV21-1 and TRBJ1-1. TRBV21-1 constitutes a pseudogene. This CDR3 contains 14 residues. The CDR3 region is CASSKDGLETEAFF. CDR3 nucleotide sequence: TGTGCCAGCAGCAAAGATGGATTGGAGACTGAAGCTTTCTTT.